These 21 T cell receptor beta chains share one sample of origin, sequenced in a study of identical twins. TCRdb itself ran the 5' RACE reads through MiXCR, one entry per CDR3 protein. The data show hundreds of thousands of distinct CDR3 sequences, 6% to 8% seen once. The sample was also linked to a second study, of yellow fever vaccine responses in identical twins.

The material sequenced was CD8+ T cells sorted from blood. Receptors were obtained from a woman aged 18-29 years in good health.

This clonotype was counted a few times. This chain links TRBV28 with TRBJ2-1; 11 bases are shared with TRBD2. Germline V gives CDR1 MDHEN, CDR2 SYDVKM. V lost 4 bases, J lost 1 base, and 12 bases stayed unmatched. This CDR3 spans 19 amino acids. This CDR3 reads CASSSELAGVHESYNEQFF. The CDR3 nucleotides read TGTGCCAGCAGTTCCGAACTAGCGGGAGTTCATGAATCCTACAATGAGCAGTTCTTC.

This clonotype was detected ten times or more. The chain is built from TRBV2 and TRBJ1-2, with 8 bases that match TRBD1. The V gene's germline CDR1 is SNHLY and CDR2 FYNNEI. The CDR3 is 13 residues long. The V gene end was trimmed by 6 bases and the J gene end by 6 bases; junction bases not matched to a gene: 6. The DNA for the CDR3 is TGTGCCAGCAGCGAGGACAGGGATGATGGCTACACCTTC. Amino acid sequence: CASSEDRDDGYTF.

The chain is built from TRBV5-1 and TRBJ2-1, with D tentatively TRBD2 (7 bases). CDR3 length equals 15 residues. Trimming removed 4 bases from V and 3 bases from J, with 14 bases in between. CDR1 is SGHRS and CDR2 is YFSETQ in the germline V gene. CDR3 in DNA: TGCGCCAGCAGCCCGGCAGGGGAGGGCTACAATGAGCAGTTCTTC. This translates into CASSPAGEGYNEQFF.

This clonotype was seen a handful of times. The rearrangement uses TRBV28 and TRBJ1-1; D perhaps matches TRBD1 (6 bases). The CDR3 runs to 15 residues. Germline values: CDR1 MDHEN, CDR2 SYDVKM. Trimming left V 6 bases short and J 7 bases short, with 21 bases between. The CDR3 region has the DNA TGTGCCAGCAGACGGATGGACAGCGGTGGCGGTGAAGCTTTCTTT. Its translation: CASRRMDSGGGEAFF.

This clonotype was observed a handful of times. The V and J genes are TRBV7-9 and TRBJ2-2; D may be TRBD2 (5 bases). V dropped 3 bases and J dropped 5 bases, with 16 bases sitting between them. The CDR3 covers 16 residues. From germline, CDR1 is SEHNR and CDR2 FQNEAQ (reference sequence). The CDR3 is CASSFGAAARTGELFF. Written as DNA, the CDR3 is TGTGCCAGCAGCTTCGGAGCAGCGGCCCGGACCGGGGAGCTGTTTTTT.

This clonotype was observed a handful of times. This chain's CDR3 is CASSSRGNNEQFF. The CDR3 DNA follows: TGTGCCAGCAGCTCCCGGGGAAACAATGAGCAGTTCTTC. The chain joins TRBV9 to TRBJ2-1; weak D call: TRBD2 (5 bases). This CDR3 spans 13 amino acids. CDR1 is SGDLS and CDR2 is YYNGEE in the germline V gene. V dropped 4 bases and J dropped 5 bases, with 10 bases sitting between them.

This clonotype was seen only a few times. This chain links TRBV4-1 with TRBJ2-5, with D tentatively TRBD2 (6 bases). Germline lookup yields CDR1 MGHRA and CDR2 YSYEKL. The CDR3 loop spans 15 amino acids. V dropped 4 bases and J dropped 1 base, with 13 bases sitting between them. The CDR3 protein is CASSRDGGIQETQYF. CDR3 in DNA: TGCGCCAGCAGCCGAGACGGAGGGATCCAAGAGACCCAGTACTTC.

The genes are TRBV27 and TRBJ2-1; D remains ambiguous. This CDR3 has 19 amino acids. CDR1 and CDR2 (germline): MNHEY, SMNVEV (reference sequence). V was shortened by 5 bases and J by 0 bases, with 23 bases between the two germline ends. The CDR3 sequence: CASSPIWGSALNSYNEQFF. The CDR3 DNA reads TGTGCCAGCAGTCCTATATGGGGAAGCGCCCTTAACTCCTACAATGAGCAGTTCTTC.

In its sample, this clonotype was seen a few times. The rearrangement links TRBV10-3 to TRBJ2-1; 7 bases match TRBD2. Per the germline V gene, CDR1 is ENHRY and CDR2 is SYGVKD. This CDR3 comprises 15 residues. After removal of 2 bases from V and 0 bases from J, the junction contained 1 base not matched to a gene. For the CDR3, the DNA is TGTGCCATCAGTGAGGGCGGGAGCTCCTACAATGAGCAGTTCTTC. It encodes CAISEGGSSYNEQFF.

This clonotype was seen ten or more times. V is TRBV28 and J is TRBJ2-7, with a possible D match to TRBD1 (5 bases). Germline V gene data show CDR1 as MDHEN and CDR2 as SYDVKM. The CDR3 spans 13 residues. The ends were cut back, 3 bases at V and 5 bases at J, with 11 bases in the middle. The CDR3 sequence: CASSFQGGDEQYF. CDR3 nucleotide sequence: TGTGCCAGCAGTTTCCAGGGTGGAGACGAGCAGTACTTC.

This clonotype was recorded a few times. J is TRBJ2-5 and V is TRBV27, with D possibly being TRBD1 (5 bases). Between the trimmed V and J ends, which lost 6 bases and 2 bases, there was a span of 10 bases. The length of the CDR3 is 13 residues. The germline gives CDR1 MNHEY, CDR2 SMNVEV (reference sequence). DNA of the CDR3: TGTGCCAGCAGCAATTACAGGCAAGAGACCCAGTACTTC. This codes for CASSNYRQETQYF.

The V call is TRBV4-1, the J call TRBJ2-1, with 10 bases identical to TRBD2. The CDR3 has 16 residues. V lost 2 bases, J lost 2 bases, and 3 bases stayed unmatched. Germline V gives CDR1 MGHRA, CDR2 YSYEKL. The CDR3 nucleotides are TGCGCCAGCAGCCAATTTAGCGGGGGGACCTACAATGAGCAGTTCTTC. Its protein is CASSQFSGGTYNEQFF.

The chain couples TRBV4-2 to TRBJ2-1, with 10 positions matching TRBD1. The junction had 6 bases not matched to a gene; V was cut back by 0 bases and J by 1 base. The V gene's germline CDR1 is LGHNA and CDR2 YNFKEQ. The CDR3 contains 18 residues. CDR3 region: CASSQEGGQGTSYNEQFF. As DNA, the CDR3 is TGTGCCAGCAGCCAAGAAGGGGGACAGGGGACTTCCTACAATGAGCAGTTCTTC.

This clonotype has a handful of counts. This chain connects TRBV4-1 to TRBJ1-1; D is ambiguous. Per germline, CDR1 MGHRA and CDR2 YSYEKL. V dropped 3 bases and J dropped 0 bases, with 8 bases sitting between them. This CDR3 spans 14 amino acids. CDR3 coding DNA: TGCGCCAGCAGCCAGTCAGCTATGAACACTGAAGCTTTCTTT. Its protein product is CASSQSAMNTEAFF.

The chain combines TRBV11-2 with TRBJ2-1; D is undetermined. The V end was cut by 6 bases, the J end by 5 bases, with 14 bases between. CDR3 size: 14 residues. Germline values: CDR1 SGHAT, CDR2 FQNNGV. The CDR3 protein is CASRHPASHNEQFF. CDR3 coding DNA: TGTGCCAGCAGACATCCGGCCTCTCACAATGAGCAGTTCTTC.

The sample holds a few counts of this clonotype. This rearrangement joins TRBV5-1 to TRBJ2-3; D might be TRBD1 or TRBD2, each matching 5 bases. This CDR3 has 14 residues. V gave up 0 bases and J gave up 5 bases, with 10 bases separating them. The germline V gene has CDR1 SGHRS and CDR2 YFSETQ. DNA for the CDR3: TGCGCCAGCAGCTTGGGGCAGGGAGTAGATACGCAGTATTTT. Translation gives CASSLGQGVDTQYF. The full variable domain, rest sourced from reference TRBV5-1 and TRBJ2-3, is KAGVTQTPRYLIKTRGQQVTLSCSPISGHRSVSWYQQTPGQGLQFLFEYFSETQRNKGNFPGRFSGRQFSNSRSEMNVSTLELGDSALYLCASSLGQGVDTQYFGPGTRLTVL.

This clonotype was detected only a few times. The chain recombines TRBV4-1 with TRBJ2-2; either TRBD1 or TRBD2 may fit D (5 bases each). Germline CDR1 is MGHRA and CDR2 is YSYEKL. This CDR3 comprises 16 residues. V shed 1 base and J shed 8 bases, with 17 bases lying between them. The CDR3 reads CASSQAPGPRWGELFF. In nucleotides, the CDR3 is TGCGCCAGCAGCCAAGCTCCGGGACCCCGATGGGGGGAGCTGTTTTTT.

Concerning this clonotype itself: This may be a read error: a much more frequent sequence differs by one nucleotide. This CDR3 is CSARDWTSGSLSSTDMQYF. DNA of the CDR3: TGCAGTGCTAGAGATTGGACTAGCGGGAGCCTCTCTTCCACAGATATGCAGTATTTT. The chain is built from TRBV20-1 and TRBJ2-3; the match to TRBD2 covers 13 bases. This CDR3 has 19 amino acids. Germline V gene lookup returns CDR1 DFQATT and CDR2 SNEGSKA (reference sequence).

This clonotype was recorded many times. The chain combines TRBV3-1 with TRBJ2-3, with D unresolved. This CDR3 region has 13 residues. V was cut by 4 bases and J by 4 bases, with 9 bases left in between. Germline values: CDR1 LGHDT, CDR2 YNNKEL (reference sequence). The CDR3 sequence is CASSPSLADTQYF. In DNA, the CDR3 is TGTGCCAGCAGCCCCTCCCTTGCAGATACGCAGTATTTT.

This clonotype appeared many times. J is TRBJ1-1 and V is TRBV5-4; no clear D. V lost 1 base, J lost 0 bases, and 22 bases lay in between. Germline V gives CDR1 SGHNT, CDR2 YYREEE (reference sequence). The CDR3 has 19 residues. The CDR3 loop is CASSLKGNSRPSVNTEAFF. CDR3 in DNA: TGTGCCAGCAGCTTGAAGGGTAATTCTAGGCCTTCCGTGAACACTGAAGCTTTCTTT.

In this sample, this clonotype turned up a few times. The chain joins TRBV5-1 to TRBJ2-1; 8 positions match TRBD2. Germline V gives CDR1 SGHRS, CDR2 YFSETQ. V lost 4 bases and J lost 8; bases outside the gene matches: 8. The CDR3 extends over 14 amino acids. The CDR3 region is CASSPGLGGDEQFF. Written as DNA, the CDR3 is TGCGCCAGCAGCCCGGGACTAGGCGGCGATGAGCAGTTCTTC.